These 13 T cell receptor beta chains were sequenced from one sample in a study of shared clonotypes between healthy human individuals. Some clones are missing from TCRdb's copy, which holds only in-frame ones; the method was immunoSEQ multiplex PCR. The sample has some 480,000 clones; 65% to 80% are singletons. What was sequenced was PBMCs. The receptors were gathered from a woman in her thirties or forties in good health. Some clones in this sample may be carry-over from other donors' samples.

V gene TRBV25-1 combines with J gene TRBJ2-1; 9 nucleotides align to TRBD1. Trimming cost V 4 bases and J 8 bases; bases outside gene matches: 9. Germline assignment: CDR1 MGHDK and CDR2 SYGVNS. The CDR3 runs 15 residues. The CDR3 protein is CASSGNRGPWDEQFF. CDR3 nucleotides: TGTGCCAGCAGTGGAAACAGGGGGCCTTGGGATGAGCAGTTCTTC.

This clone was picked up a small number of times. The chain employs TRBV2 and TRBJ1-6; D is undetermined. Germline CDR1 is SNHLY and CDR2 is FYNNEI. Trimming pared 4 bases from V and 9 bases from J, leaving 10 bases between. The CDR3 loop spans 13 amino acids. The DNA for the CDR3 is TGTGCCAGCAGTGCGAATATCGGTTCACCCCTCCACTTT. Translated: CASSANIGSPLHF.

The count of this clone is one. The chain combines TRBV5-1 with TRBJ2-1; D might be TRBD2 (6 bases). Looked up from germline, CDR1 is SGHRS and CDR2 is YFSETQ. V was trimmed by 3 bases and J by 7 bases, leaving 14 bases between them. This CDR3 has 14 amino acids. The CDR3: CASSSSGTANEQFF. The CDR3 nucleotides read TGCGCCAGCAGCTCATCCGGGACTGCGAATGAGCAGTTCTTC.

The chain carries TRBV27 and TRBJ1-1; D is unclear. There are 11 residues in the CDR3. Germline CDR1 is MNHEY and CDR2 is SMNVEV (reference sequence). The V end was cut by 7 bases, the J end by 9 bases, with 12 bases between. The CDR3 nucleotides are TGTGCCAGCATCTCCGGCGGGCAAGCTTTCTTT. This sequence encodes CASISGGQAFF.

This clone turned up a few times. The V and J genes are TRBV5-1 and TRBJ2-2; no firm D call. The length of the CDR3 is 14 residues. CDR1 and CDR2 (germline): SGHRS, YFSETQ. Trimming shortened V by 7 bases and J by 1 base, and 11 bases separated the two germline ends. CDR3 loop: CASWATQNTGELFF. As DNA, the CDR3 is TGCGCCAGCTGGGCGACACAGAACACCGGGGAGCTGTTTTTT.

On this clone itself: Within the sample, other DNA sequences also encode this same CDR3. CDR3 amino acids: CATSRDLTSGTYEQYF. In nucleotides, the CDR3 is TGTGCCACCAGCAGAGATCTAACTAGCGGGACCTACGAGCAGTACTTC. The V call is TRBV15, the J call TRBJ2-7; 10 bases line up with TRBD2. Looked up from germline, CDR1 is LNHNV and CDR2 is YYDKDF (reference sequence). There are 16 residues in the CDR3. Trimming at V came to 0 bases and at J to 2 bases, leaving 4 bases not matched to a gene.

V and J are TRBV19 and TRBJ2-5; the match to TRBD2 covers 13 bases. The J segment lost 5 bases and the V segment lost 6 bases, leaving 6 bases of the junction unmatched. Germline CDR1 LNHDA, CDR2 SQIVND (reference sequence). The CDR3 runs to 15 residues. Written as DNA, the CDR3 is TGTGCCAGTAGAGGACTAGCGGGAGTCGGGGAGACCCAGTACTTC. The encoded protein is CASRGLAGVGETQYF.

This clone came up once. CDR3 sequence (DNA): TGTGCCAGCAGTTTAGGGGACAGGTACGGTGGCTACACCTTC. Amino acid sequence: CASSLGDRYGGYTF. The chain combines TRBV28 with TRBJ1-2; TRBD1 matches 8 bases. The length of the CDR3 is 14 residues. With 2 bases clipped from V and 7 bases from J, the junction kept 6 bases outside the gene matches. The germline CDR1 and CDR2 sequences are MDHEN and SYDVKM.

The CDR3 region is CASSSGQPDQETQYF. CDR3 nucleotide sequence: TGCGCCAGCAGCTCGGGACAGCCTGACCAAGAGACCCAGTACTTC. This chain uses TRBV5-1 with TRBJ2-5; TRBD1 aligns across 7 bases. Germline CDR1 and CDR2: SGHRS and YFSETQ. The CDR3 sequence is 15 residues long. The ends lost 3 bases at V and 0 bases at J; junction bases unmatched: 5. The variable domain in full, completed from reference TRBV5-1 and TRBJ2-5, reads KAGVTQTPRYLIKTRGQQVTLSCSPISGHRSVSWYQQTPGQGLQFLFEYFSETQRNKGNFPGRFSGRQFSNSRSEMNVSTLELGDSALYLCASSSGQPDQETQYFGPGTRLLVL.

V and J are TRBV27 and TRBJ1-2, with D perhaps matching TRBD1 (6 bases). This CDR3 is 14 amino acids long. V lost 3 bases to trimming and J lost 5 bases, with 13 bases between them. CDR1 MNHEY and CDR2 SMNVEV come from the germline V gene (reference sequence). CDR3 bases: TGTGCCAGCAGTTTTAGCAGGGGAGAATATGGCTACACCTTC. Amino acid sequence: CASSFSRGEYGYTF.

The CDR3 DNA sequence: TGTGCCACCAGCAGAGATATCGGAGAACGCCACGAGCAGTACTTC. It encodes CATSRDIGERHEQYF. The chain uses TRBV15 and TRBJ2-7; D ambiguous. The CDR3 is 15 amino acids. Germline values: CDR1 LNHNV, CDR2 YYDKDF (reference sequence). V was cut by 0 bases and J by 5 bases, with 14 bases left in between. The full variable domain, with the rest looked up from reference TRBV15 and TRBJ2-7, is DAMVIQNPRYQVTQFGKPVTLSCSQTLNHNVMYWYQQKSSQAPKLLFHYYDKDFNNEADTPDNFQSRRPNTSFCFLDIRSPGLGDTAMYLCATSRDIGERHEQYFGPGTRLTVT.

This chain uses TRBV19 with TRBJ2-3, with D unresolved. The V gene lost 1 base and the J gene lost 3 bases, with 5 bases spanning the gap. The V gene's germline CDR1 is LNHDA and CDR2 SQIVND (reference sequence). The CDR3 totals 13 residues. The DNA for the CDR3 is TGTGCCAGTAGTATAGGTAGAACAGATACGCAGTATTTT. Amino acid sequence: CASSIGRTDTQYF.

J is TRBJ2-7 and V is TRBV30, with 7 bases that match TRBD2. This CDR3 is built from 12 residues. Trimming removed 5 bases from V and 6 bases from J; junction bases left unmatched: 7. Germline V lookup: CDR1 GTSNPN, CDR2 SVGIG (reference sequence). The CDR3 here is CAWQLWGGEQYF. CDR3 sequence (DNA): TGTGCCTGGCAACTTTGGGGGGGCGAGCAGTACTTC.